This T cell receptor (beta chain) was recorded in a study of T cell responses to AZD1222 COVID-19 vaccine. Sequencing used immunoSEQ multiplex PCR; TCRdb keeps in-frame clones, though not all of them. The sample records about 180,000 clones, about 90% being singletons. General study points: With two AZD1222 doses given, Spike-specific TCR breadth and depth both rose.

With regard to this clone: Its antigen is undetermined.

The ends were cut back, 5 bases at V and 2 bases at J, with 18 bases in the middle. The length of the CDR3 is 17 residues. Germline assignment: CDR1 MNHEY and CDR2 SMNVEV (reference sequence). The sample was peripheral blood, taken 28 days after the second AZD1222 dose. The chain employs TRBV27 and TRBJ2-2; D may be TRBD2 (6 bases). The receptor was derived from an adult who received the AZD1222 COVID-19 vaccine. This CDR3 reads CASSPWRARGNTGELFF. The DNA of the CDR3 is TGTGCCAGCAGTCCATGGAGGGCCCGGGGCAACACCGGGGAGCTGTTTTTT.